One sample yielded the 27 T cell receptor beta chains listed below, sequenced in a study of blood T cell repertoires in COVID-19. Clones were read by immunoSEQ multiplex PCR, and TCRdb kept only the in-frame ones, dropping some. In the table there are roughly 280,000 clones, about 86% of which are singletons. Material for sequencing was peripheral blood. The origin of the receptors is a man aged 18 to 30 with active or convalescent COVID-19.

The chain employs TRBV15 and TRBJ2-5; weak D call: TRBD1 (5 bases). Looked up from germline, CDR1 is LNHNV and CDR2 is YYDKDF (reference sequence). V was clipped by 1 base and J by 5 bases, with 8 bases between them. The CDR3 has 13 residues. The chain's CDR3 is CATSRAPGETQYF. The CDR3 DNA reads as TGTGCCACCAGCAGAGCTCCAGGGGAGACCCAGTACTTC.

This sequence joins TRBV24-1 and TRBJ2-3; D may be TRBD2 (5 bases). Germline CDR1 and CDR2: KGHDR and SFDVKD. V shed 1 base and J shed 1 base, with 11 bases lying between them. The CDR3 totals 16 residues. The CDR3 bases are TGTGCCACCAGTGATTTCTCCAGCGGACGCACAGATACGCAGTATTTT. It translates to CATSDFSSGRTDTQYF.

The CDR3 loop reads CASSQDRTGAPEQFF. In nucleotides, the CDR3 is TGCGCCAGCAGCCAAGACCGAACAGGGGCCCCTGAGCAGTTCTTC. The J gene is TRBJ2-1, the V gene TRBV4-1; 7 bases agree with TRBD1. Germline trimming cut 0 bases from V and 9 bases from J; bases unmatched to any gene: 8. Germline V gives CDR1 MGHRA, CDR2 YSYEKL. The CDR3 is 15 residues long.

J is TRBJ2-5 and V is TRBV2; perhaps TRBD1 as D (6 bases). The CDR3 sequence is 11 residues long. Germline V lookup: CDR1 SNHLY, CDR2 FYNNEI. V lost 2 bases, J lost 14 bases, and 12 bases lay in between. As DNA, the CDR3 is TGTGCCAGCAGTGAATGGGGACACCCCTACTTC. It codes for CASSEWGHPYF.

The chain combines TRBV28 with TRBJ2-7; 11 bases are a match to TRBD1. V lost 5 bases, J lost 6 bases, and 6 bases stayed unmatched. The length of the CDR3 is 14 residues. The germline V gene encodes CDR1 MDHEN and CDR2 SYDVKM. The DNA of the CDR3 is TGTGCCAGCAGTCCCGGGACAGGGGGTTTCGAGCAGTACTTC. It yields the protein CASSPGTGGFEQYF. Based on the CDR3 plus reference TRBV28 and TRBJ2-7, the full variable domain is DVKVTQSSRYLVKRTGEKVFLECVQDMDHENMFWYRQDPGLGLRLIYFSYDVKMKEKGDIPEGYSVSREKKERFSLILESASTNQTSMYLCASSPGTGGFEQYFGPGTRLTVT.

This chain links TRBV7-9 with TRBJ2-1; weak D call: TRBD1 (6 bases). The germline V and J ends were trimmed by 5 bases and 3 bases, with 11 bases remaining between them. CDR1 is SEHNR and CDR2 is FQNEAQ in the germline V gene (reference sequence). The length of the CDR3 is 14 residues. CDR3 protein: CASSDLDSYNEQFF. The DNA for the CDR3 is TGTGCCAGCAGCGACCTGGACAGCTACAATGAGCAGTTCTTC.

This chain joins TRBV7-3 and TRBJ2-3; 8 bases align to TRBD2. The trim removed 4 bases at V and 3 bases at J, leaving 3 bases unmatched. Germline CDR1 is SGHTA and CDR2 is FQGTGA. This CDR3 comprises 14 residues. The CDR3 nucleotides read TGTGCCAGCAGCTCAGCGGGGGCTACAGATACGCAGTATTTT. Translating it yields CASSSAGATDTQYF. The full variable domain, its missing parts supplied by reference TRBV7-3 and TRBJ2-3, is GAGVSQTPSNKVTEKGKYVELRCDPISGHTALYWYRQSLGQGPEFLIYFQGTGAADDSGLPNDRFFAVRPEGSVSTLKIQRTERGDSAVYLCASSSAGATDTQYFGPGTRLTVL.

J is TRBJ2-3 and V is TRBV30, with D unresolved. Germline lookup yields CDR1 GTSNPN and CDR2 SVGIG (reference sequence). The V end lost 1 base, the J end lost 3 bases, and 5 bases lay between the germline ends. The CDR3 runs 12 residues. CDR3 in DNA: TGTGCCTGGAGTGCTTTAACAGATACGCAGTATTTT. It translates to CAWSALTDTQYF.

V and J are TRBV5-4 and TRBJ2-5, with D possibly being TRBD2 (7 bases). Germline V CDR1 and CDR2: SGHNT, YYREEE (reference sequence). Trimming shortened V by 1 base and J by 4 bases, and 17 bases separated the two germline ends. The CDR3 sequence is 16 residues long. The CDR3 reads CASSLSLARGRETQYF. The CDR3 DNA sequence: TGTGCCAGCAGCTTGAGTCTCGCGCGGGGGCGAGAGACCCAGTACTTC. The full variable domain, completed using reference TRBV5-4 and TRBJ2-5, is ETGVTQSPTHLIKTRGQQVTLRCSSQSGHNTVSWYQQALGQGPQFIFQYYREEENGRGNFPPRFSGLQFPNYSSELNVNALELDDSALYLCASSLSLARGRETQYFGPGTRLLVL.

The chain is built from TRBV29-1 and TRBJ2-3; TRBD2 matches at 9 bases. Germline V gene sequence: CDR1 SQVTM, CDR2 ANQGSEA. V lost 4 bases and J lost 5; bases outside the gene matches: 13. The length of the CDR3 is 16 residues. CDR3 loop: CSVVLFSGGVIDTQYF. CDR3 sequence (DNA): TGCAGCGTTGTACTATTTAGCGGGGGTGTGATAGATACGCAGTATTTT.

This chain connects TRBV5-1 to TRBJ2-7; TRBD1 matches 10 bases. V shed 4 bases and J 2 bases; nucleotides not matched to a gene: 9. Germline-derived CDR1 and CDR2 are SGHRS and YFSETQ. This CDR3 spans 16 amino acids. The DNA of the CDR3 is TGCGCCAGCAGCCCAACGCCCGGGACAGGGGCCTACGAGCAGTACTTC. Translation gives CASSPTPGTGAYEQYF. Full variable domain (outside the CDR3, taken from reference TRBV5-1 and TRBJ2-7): KAGVTQTPRYLIKTRGQQVTLSCSPISGHRSVSWYQQTPGQGLQFLFEYFSETQRNKGNFPGRFSGRQFSNSRSEMNVSTLELGDSALYLCASSPTPGTGAYEQYFGPGTRLTVT.

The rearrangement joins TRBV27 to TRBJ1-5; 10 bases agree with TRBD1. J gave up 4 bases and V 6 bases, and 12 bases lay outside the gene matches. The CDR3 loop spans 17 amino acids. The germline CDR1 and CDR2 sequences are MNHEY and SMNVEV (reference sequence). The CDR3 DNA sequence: TGTGCCAGCAGCACCACAAGACAGGGGGCGAGAAATCAGCCCCAGCATTTT. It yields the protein CASSTTRQGARNQPQHF.

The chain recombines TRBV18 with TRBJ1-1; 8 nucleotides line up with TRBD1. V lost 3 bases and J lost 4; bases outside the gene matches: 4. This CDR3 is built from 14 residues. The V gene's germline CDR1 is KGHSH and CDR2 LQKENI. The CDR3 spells CASSPGQVVTEAFF. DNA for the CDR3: TGTGCCAGCTCACCGGGACAGGTAGTCACTGAAGCTTTCTTT. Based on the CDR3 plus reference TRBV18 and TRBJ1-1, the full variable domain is NAGVMQNPRHLVRRRGQEARLRCSPMKGHSHVYWYRQLPEEGLKFMVYLQKENIIDESGMPKERFSAEFPKEGPSILRIQQVVRGDSAAYFCASSPGQVVTEAFFGQGTRLTVV.

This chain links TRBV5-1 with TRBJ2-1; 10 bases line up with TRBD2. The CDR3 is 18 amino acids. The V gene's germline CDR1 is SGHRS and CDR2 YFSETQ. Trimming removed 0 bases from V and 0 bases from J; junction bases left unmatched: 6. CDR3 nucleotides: TGCGCCAGCAGCTTGGTGAATAGCGGGAGGACCTCCTACAATGAGCAGTTCTTC. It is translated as CASSLVNSGRTSYNEQFF. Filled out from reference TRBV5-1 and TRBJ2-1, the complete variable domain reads KAGVTQTPRYLIKTRGQQVTLSCSPISGHRSVSWYQQTPGQGLQFLFEYFSETQRNKGNFPGRFSGRQFSNSRSEMNVSTLELGDSALYLCASSLVNSGRTSYNEQFFGPGTRLTVL.

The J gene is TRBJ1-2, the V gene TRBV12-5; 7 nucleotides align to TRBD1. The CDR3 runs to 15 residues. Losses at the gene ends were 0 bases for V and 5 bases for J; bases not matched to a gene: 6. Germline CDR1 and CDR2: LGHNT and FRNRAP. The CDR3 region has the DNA TGTGCTAGTGGTTTGGTACCTAGGGACAGATATGGCTACACCTTC. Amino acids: CASGLVPRDRYGYTF.

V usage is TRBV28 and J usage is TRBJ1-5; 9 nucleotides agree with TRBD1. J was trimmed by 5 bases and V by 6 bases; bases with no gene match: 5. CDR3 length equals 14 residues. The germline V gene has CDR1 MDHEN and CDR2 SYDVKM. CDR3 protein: CASSPTGGYQPQHF. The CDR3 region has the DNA TGTGCCAGCAGCCCGACAGGGGGATATCAGCCCCAGCATTTT. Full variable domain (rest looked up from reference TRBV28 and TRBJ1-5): DVKVTQSSRYLVKRTGEKVFLECVQDMDHENMFWYRQDPGLGLRLIYFSYDVKMKEKGDIPEGYSVSREKKERFSLILESASTNQTSMYLCASSPTGGYQPQHFGDGTRLSIL.

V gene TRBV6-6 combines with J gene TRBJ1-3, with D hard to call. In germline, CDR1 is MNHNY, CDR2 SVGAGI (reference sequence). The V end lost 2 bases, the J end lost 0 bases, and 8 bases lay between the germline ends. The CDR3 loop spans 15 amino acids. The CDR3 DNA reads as TGTGCCAGCAGTTACGGAGGAGTCTCTGGAAACACCATATATTTT. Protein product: CASSYGGVSGNTIYF.

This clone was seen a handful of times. The CDR3 sequence is CASSPARQGGGATQYF. The CDR3 bases are TGTGCCAGCAGCCCGGCCCGACAGGGCGGTGGGGCTACGCAGTATTTT. This sequence joins TRBV7-9 and TRBJ2-3; 7 bases are shared with TRBD1. V lost 5 bases to trimming and J lost 8 bases; unmatched junction nucleotides: 16. Germline V gene lookup returns CDR1 SEHNR and CDR2 FQNEAQ (reference sequence). This CDR3 has 16 residues.

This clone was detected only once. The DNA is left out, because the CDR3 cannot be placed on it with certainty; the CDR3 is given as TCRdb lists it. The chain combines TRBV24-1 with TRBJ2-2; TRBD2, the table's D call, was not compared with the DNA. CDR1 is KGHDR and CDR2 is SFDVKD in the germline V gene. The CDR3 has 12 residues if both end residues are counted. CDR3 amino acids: CATSVRFGELFF.

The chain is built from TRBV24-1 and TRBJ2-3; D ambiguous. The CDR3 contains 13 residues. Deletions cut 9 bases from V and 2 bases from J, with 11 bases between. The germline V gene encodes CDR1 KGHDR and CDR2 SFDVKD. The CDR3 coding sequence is TGTGCCACCTCAGGATCTTTCACAGATACGCAGTATTTT. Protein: CATSGSFTDTQYF.

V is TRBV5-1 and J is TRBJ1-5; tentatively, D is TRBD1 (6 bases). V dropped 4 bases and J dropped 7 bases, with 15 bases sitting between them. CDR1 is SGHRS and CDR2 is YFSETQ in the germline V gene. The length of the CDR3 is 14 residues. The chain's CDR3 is CASSPETGRQPQHF. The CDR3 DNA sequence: TGCGCCAGCAGCCCGGAGACAGGACGCCAGCCCCAGCATTTT.

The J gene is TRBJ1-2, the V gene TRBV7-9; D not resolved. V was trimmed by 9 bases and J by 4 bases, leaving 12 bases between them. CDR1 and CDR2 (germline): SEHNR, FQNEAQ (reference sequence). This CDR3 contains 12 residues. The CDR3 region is CASSPVTYGYTF. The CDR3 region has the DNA TGTGCCAGTAGCCCAGTCACCTATGGCTACACCTTC.

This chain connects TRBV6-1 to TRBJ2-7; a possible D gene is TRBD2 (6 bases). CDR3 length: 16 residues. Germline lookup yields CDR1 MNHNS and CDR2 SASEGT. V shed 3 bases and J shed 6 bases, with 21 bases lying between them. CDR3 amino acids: CASSEYQRAPVGEQYF. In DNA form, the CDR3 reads TGTGCCAGCAGTGAGTACCAGCGGGCGCCCGTTGGCGAGCAGTACTTC.

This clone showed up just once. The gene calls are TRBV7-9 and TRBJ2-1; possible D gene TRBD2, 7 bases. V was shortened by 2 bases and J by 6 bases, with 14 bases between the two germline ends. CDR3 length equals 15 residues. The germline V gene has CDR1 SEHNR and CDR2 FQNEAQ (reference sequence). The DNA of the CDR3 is TGTGCCAGCAGCTTATCGTCGGGGGGCTCCAATGAGCAGTTCTTC. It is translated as CASSLSSGGSNEQFF.

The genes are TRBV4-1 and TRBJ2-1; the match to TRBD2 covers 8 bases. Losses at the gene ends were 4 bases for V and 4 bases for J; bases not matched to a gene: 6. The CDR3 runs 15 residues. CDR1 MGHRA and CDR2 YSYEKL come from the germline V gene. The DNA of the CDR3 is TGCGCCAGCAGCCCGTTGAGCGGGGGTTACAATGAGCAGTTCTTC. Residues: CASSPLSGGYNEQFF.

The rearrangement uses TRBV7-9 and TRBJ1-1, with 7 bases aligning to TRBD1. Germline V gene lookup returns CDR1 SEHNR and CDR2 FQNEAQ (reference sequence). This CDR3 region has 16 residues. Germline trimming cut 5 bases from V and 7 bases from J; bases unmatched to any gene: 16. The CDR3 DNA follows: TGTGCCAGCAGCCACTTTCTAAGACAGGGAAAAATTGAAGCTTTCTTT. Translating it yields CASSHFLRQGKIEAFF. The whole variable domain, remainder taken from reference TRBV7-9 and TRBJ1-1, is DTGVSQNPRHKITKRGQNVTFRCDPISEHNRLYWYRQTLGQGPEFLTYFQNEAQLEKSRLLSDRFSAERPKGSFSTLEIQRTEQGDSAMYLCASSHFLRQGKIEAFFGQGTRLTVV.

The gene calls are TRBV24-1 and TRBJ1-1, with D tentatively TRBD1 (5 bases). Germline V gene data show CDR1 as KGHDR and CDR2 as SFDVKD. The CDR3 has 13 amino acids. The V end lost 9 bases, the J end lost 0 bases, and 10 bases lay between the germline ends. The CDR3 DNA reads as TGTGCCACCGGAAAGGGGTTGAACACTGAAGCTTTCTTT. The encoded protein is CATGKGLNTEAFF.